This T cell receptor beta chain derives from a study of blood T cells in healthy people across ages. A word on this clonotype: Antigen unknown.

Per the germline V gene, CDR1 is LGHDT and CDR2 is YNNKEL (reference sequence). The CDR3 is 19 amino acids. V was trimmed by 0 bases and J by 0 bases, leaving 19 bases between them. With a J-beta primer mix and a sample-barcoded 5' primer, a second PCR ran about 6 to 11 cycles. TCRdb itself ran the 5' RACE reads through MiXCR, one entry per CDR3 protein. The table lists roughly 1,800,000 distinct CDR3 sequences, 49% of them singletons. Study conclusions and caveats: It was held that diversity estimates obtained from one million T cells represented underestimates.

The genes are TRBV3-1 and TRBJ2-3, with D hard to call. The receptor comes from a woman aged 35 to 49 in good health. The sample taken for sequencing was blood. Here the CDR3 reads CASSQDKIGRHSSTDTQYF. The CDR3 DNA reads as TGTGCCAGCAGCCAAGATAAAATCGGACGGCACTCTAGCACAGATACGCAGTATTTT.